This TCR beta chain originates from a study of human T cells and chemical hapten exposure. Study details: Patients were given diphenylcyclopropenone on the scalp weekly across the roughly 24-week study. The patch tests put 0.01% DPC on the skin of the upper back and were read 6 days later. Mostly female, the patients presented with alopecia areata, totalis or universalis.

Specified time point: patch test 1, 2 weeks after DPC sensitization. Treatment reported: therapeutic diphenylcyclopropenone sensitization with weekly scalp DPC. TCRdb redid the calling of the RACE reads with MiXCR, one entry per CDR3 protein. The sample records about 340,000 distinct CDR3 sequences, approximately 6.3% being singletons. This clonotype turned up a few times. Germline values: CDR1 LNHNV, CDR2 YYDKDF (reference sequence). V shed 0 bases and J 5 bases; nucleotides not matched to a gene: 5. The CDR3 sequence is 15 residues long. The sample consisted of whole blood, taken in connection with sensitization to the hapten diphenylcyclopropenone (DPC). The clonotype originates from a young woman with alopecia areata. Some clones in this sample may be carry-over from other donors' samples. J is TRBJ2-5 and V is TRBV15; 8 nucleotides match TRBD2. The CDR3 protein is CATSRDRERGETQYF. In DNA form, the CDR3 reads TGTGCCACCAGCAGAGATCGGGAGCGGGGGGAGACCCAGTACTTC.